What follows describes a single T cell receptor beta chain. What it binds is unknown. This entry is derived from a study of cytomegalovirus exposure and HLA in healthy donors. The study, taken as a whole, reports: It was taken for granted in presence/absence analyses that sequencing depth across donors was roughly uniform. Most TCRs appeared rarely, but some public TCRs recurred in many donors. TCR beta sequences reportedly predicted most subjects' HLA-A and HLA-B alleles accurately. Trimming of TCR beta V- and J-genes showed a link, identified in a later analysis, to a missense DCLRE1C variant.

PCR employed 60 Vbeta and 13 Jbeta primers. Sequenced by immunoSEQ multiplex PCR; TCRdb stores in-frame clones only, minus some. The sample records fewer than 350,000 clones, approximately 90% being singletons. Germline V gene data show CDR1 as SGHDT and CDR2 as YYEEEE. V lost 7 bases to trimming and J lost 6 bases; unmatched junction nucleotides: 10. This CDR3 is built from 15 residues. The chain is built from TRBV5-6 and TRBJ2-1; 10 bases are shared with TRBD1. Sequenced material: PBMCs. The receptor comes from a woman aged 18-35 years in good health and CMV-seronegative. The CDR3 nucleotides are TGTGCCAGCGGAGGAGGGACAGGGGTTTTCAATGAGCAGTTCTTC. As protein: CASGGGTGVFNEQFF. The variable domain in full, completed from reference TRBV5-6 and TRBJ2-1, reads DAGVTQSPTHLIKTRGQQVTLRCSPKSGHDTVSWYQQALGQGPQFIFQYYEEEERQRGNFPDRFSGHQFPNYSSELNVNALLLGDSALYLCASGGGTGVFNEQFFGPGTRLTVL.